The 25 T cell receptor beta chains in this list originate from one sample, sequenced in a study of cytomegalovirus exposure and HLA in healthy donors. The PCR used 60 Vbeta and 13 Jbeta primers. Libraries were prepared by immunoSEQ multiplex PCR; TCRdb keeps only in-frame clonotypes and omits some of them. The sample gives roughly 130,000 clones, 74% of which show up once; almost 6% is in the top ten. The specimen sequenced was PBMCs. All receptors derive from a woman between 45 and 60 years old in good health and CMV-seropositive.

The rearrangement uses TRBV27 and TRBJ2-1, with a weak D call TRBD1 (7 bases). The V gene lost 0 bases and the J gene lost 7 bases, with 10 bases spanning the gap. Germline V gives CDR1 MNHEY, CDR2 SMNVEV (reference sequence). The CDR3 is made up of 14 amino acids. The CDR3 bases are TGTGCCAGCAGTTTATCCAGGGGGGAGAATGAGCAGTTCTTC. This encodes CASSLSRGENEQFF.

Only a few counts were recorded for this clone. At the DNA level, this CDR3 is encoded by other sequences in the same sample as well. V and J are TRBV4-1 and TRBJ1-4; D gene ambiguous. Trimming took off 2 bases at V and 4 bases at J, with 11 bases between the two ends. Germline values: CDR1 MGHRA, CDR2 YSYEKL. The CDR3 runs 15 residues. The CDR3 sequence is CASSQRPPGNEKLFF. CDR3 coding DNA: TGCGCCAGCAGCCAAAGGCCTCCGGGTAATGAAAAACTGTTTTTT.

CDR3: CASSTQARSNQPQHF. The CDR3 DNA reads TGTGCCAGTAGTACACAGGCGCGGAGCAATCAGCCCCAGCATTTT. The gene calls are TRBV19 and TRBJ1-5; D perhaps matches TRBD1 (5 bases). V lost 4 bases and J lost 1, with 11 bases in between. In germline, CDR1 is LNHDA, CDR2 SQIVND (reference sequence). The CDR3 is 15 residues long.

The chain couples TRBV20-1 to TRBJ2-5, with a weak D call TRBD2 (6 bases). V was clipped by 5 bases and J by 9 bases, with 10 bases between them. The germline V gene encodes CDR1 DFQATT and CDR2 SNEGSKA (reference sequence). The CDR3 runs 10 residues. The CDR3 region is CSALSGAQYF. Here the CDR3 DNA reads TGCAGTGCTCTTTCGGGGGCCCAGTACTTC.

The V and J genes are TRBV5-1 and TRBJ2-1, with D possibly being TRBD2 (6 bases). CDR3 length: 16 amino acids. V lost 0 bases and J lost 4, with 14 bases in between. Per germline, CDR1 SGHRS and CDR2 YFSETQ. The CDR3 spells CASSLGGGDAYNEQFF. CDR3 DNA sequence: TGCGCCAGCAGCTTGGGGGGCGGGGACGCGTACAATGAGCAGTTCTTC.

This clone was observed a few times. The CDR3 sequence: CASSGTSSAYEQYF. CDR3 DNA: TGCGCCAGCAGCGGGACTAGCTCTGCCTACGAGCAGTACTTC. J is TRBJ2-7 and V is TRBV5-1, with TRBD2 matching 9 bases. V was pared by 4 bases and J by 2 bases, with 4 bases of the junction left unmatched. The germline CDR1 and CDR2 sequences are SGHRS and YFSETQ. This CDR3 region has 14 residues. The full variable domain, its missing parts supplied by reference TRBV5-1 and TRBJ2-7, is KAGVTQTPRYLIKTRGQQVTLSCSPISGHRSVSWYQQTPGQGLQFLFEYFSETQRNKGNFPGRFSGRQFSNSRSEMNVSTLELGDSALYLCASSGTSSAYEQYFGPGTRLTVT.

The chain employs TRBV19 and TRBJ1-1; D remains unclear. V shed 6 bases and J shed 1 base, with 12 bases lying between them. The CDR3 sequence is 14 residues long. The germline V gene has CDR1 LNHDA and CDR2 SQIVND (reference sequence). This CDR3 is CASRRSFPNTEAFF. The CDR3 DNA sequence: TGTGCCAGTAGACGGAGCTTTCCGAACACTGAAGCTTTCTTT.

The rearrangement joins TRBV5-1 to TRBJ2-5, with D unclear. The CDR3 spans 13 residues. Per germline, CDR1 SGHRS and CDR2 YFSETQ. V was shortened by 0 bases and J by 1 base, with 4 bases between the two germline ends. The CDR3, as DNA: TGCGCCAGCAGCTTGGACGGCCAAGAGACCCAGTACTTC. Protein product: CASSLDGQETQYF.

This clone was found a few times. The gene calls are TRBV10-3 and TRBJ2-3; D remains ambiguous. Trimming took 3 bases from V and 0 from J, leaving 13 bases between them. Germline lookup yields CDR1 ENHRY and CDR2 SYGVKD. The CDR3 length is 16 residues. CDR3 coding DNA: TGTGCCATCAGTGACCGCGCGTTGACTAGCACAGATACGCAGTATTTT. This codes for CAISDRALTSTDTQYF.

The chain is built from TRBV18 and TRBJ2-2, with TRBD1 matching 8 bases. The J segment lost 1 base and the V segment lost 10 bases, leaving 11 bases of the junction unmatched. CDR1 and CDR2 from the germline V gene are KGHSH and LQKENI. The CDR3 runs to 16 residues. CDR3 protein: CATSTQGARNTGELFF. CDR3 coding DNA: TGTGCCACCTCGACCCAGGGGGCGAGGAACACCGGGGAGCTGTTTTTT.

The DNA for the CDR3 is TGTGCCAGCATGAGGTCCTACCAAGAGACCCAGTACTTC. Translated: CASMRSYQETQYF. The rearrangement links TRBV7-2 to TRBJ2-5; D unclear. CDR1 SGHTA and CDR2 FQGNSA come from the germline V gene. V was trimmed by 7 bases and J by 0 bases, leaving 9 bases between them. The CDR3 has 13 amino acids.

The CDR3 DNA follows: TGTGCCAGCAGCTCCAGAGCGGGGGGGCCAGCAGATACGCAGTATTTT. It codes for CASSSRAGGPADTQYF. V usage is TRBV11-3 and J usage is TRBJ2-3; 10 bases line up with TRBD2. V lost 4 bases and J lost 4; bases outside the gene matches: 8. The CDR3 has 16 amino acids. Germline CDR1 and CDR2: SGHNT and YENEEA. Variable domain in full (rest from reference TRBV11-3 and TRBJ2-3): EAGVVQSPRYKIIEKKQPVAFWCNPISGHNTLYWYLQNLGQGPELLIRYENEEAVDDSQLPKDRFSAERLKGVDSTLKIQPAELGDSAVYLCASSSRAGGPADTQYFGPGTRLTVL.

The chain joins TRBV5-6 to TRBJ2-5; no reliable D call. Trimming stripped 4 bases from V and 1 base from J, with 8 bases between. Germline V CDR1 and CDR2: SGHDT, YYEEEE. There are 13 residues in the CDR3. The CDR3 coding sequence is TGTGCCAGCAGCCAGTTGTCCCAAGAGACCCAGTACTTC. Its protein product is CASSQLSQETQYF.

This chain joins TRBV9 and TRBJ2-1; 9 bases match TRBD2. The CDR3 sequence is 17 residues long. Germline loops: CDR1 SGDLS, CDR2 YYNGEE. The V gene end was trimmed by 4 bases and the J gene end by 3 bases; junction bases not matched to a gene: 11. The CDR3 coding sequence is TGTGCCAGCAGCATGTCCTGGGAGCGGGGGGACTACAATGAGCAGTTCTTC. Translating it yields CASSMSWERGDYNEQFF.

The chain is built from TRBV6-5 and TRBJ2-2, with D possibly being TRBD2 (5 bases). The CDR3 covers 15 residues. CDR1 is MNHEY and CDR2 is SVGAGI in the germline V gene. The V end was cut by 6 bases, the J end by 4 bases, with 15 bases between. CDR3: CASSRRGLATGELFF. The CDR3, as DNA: TGTGCCAGCAGCCGCCGAGGTCTAGCCACCGGGGAGCTGTTTTTT.

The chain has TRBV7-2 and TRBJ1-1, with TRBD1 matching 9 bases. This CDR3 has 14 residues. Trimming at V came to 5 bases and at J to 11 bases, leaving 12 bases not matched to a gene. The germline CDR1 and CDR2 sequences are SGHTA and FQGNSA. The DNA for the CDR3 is TGTGCCAGCAGCCAGGACAGGGGAATAGGTGGGGCTTTCTTT. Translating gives CASSQDRGIGGAFF. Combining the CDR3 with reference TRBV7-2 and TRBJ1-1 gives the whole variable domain GAGVSQSPSNKVTEKGKDVELRCDPISGHTALYWYRQSLGQGLEFLIYFQGNSAPDKSGLPSDRFSAERTGGSVSTLTIQRTQQEDSAVYLCASSQDRGIGGAFFGQGTRLTVV.

The CDR3, as DNA: TGTGCCATCAGAGAGGACAGGGGGTTCGGACAGCCCCAGCATTTT. Translated, it gives CAIREDRGFGQPQHF. The rearrangement links TRBV10-3 to TRBJ1-5; 10 bases are shared with TRBD1. This CDR3 spans 15 amino acids. Germline V gene sequence: CDR1 ENHRY, CDR2 SYGVKD. The J segment lost 7 bases and the V segment lost 6 bases, leaving 9 bases of the junction unmatched.

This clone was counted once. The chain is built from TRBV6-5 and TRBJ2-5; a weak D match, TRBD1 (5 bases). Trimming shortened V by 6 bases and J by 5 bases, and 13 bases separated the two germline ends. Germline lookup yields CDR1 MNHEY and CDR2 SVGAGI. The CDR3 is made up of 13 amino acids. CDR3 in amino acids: CASRGPLGETQYF. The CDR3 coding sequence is TGTGCCAGCAGGGGGCCATTGGGGGAGACCCAGTACTTC.

The CDR3 sequence is CASSSPQGAGNTEAFF. The CDR3 nucleotides read TGTGCCAGCAGCTCTCCGCAGGGGGCCGGGAACACTGAAGCTTTCTTT. The gene calls are TRBV5-4 and TRBJ1-1; 8 bases are shared with TRBD1. The CDR3 is 16 amino acids. Germline V gene lookup returns CDR1 SGHNT and CDR2 YYREEE (reference sequence). Trimming removed 3 bases from V and 1 base from J; junction bases left unmatched: 8. The variable domain in full, completed from reference TRBV5-4 and TRBJ1-1, reads ETGVTQSPTHLIKTRGQQVTLRCSSQSGHNTVSWYQQALGQGPQFIFQYYREEENGRGNFPPRFSGLQFPNYSSELNVNALELDDSALYLCASSSPQGAGNTEAFFGQGTRLTVV.

The CDR3 DNA follows: TGTGCCAGCAGCCCCCCCCTAGGCTACGAGCAGTACTTC. This translates into CASSPPLGYEQYF. The rearrangement links TRBV27 to TRBJ2-5; D remains ambiguous. Near its end, the DNA agrees better with TRBJ2-7, so the J call may be wrong. CDR1 and CDR2 (germline): MNHEY, SMNVEV (reference sequence). The CDR3 runs 13 residues.

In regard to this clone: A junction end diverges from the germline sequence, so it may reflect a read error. CDR3 loop: CASSKEGLRNYEQYF. DNA of the CDR3: TGTGCCAGCAGCAAAGAGGGCCTCAGAAACTACGAGCAGTACTTC. The chain has TRBV14 and TRBJ2-7; D perhaps matches TRBD2 (5 bases). This CDR3 region has 15 residues. Germline V gives CDR1 SGHDN, CDR2 FVKESK.

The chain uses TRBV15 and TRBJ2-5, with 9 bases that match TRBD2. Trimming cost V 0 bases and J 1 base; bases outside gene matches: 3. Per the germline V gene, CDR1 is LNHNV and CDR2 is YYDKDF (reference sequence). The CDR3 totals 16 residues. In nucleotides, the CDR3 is TGTGCCACCAGCAGAGAGATAGCGGGGGTCCAAGAGACCCAGTACTTC. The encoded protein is CATSREIAGVQETQYF.

CDR3 region: CASSRRAGGPLNEQFF. In DNA form, the CDR3 reads TGTGCCAGCAGTAGACGAGCGGGGGGGCCGTTAAATGAGCAGTTCTTC. V is TRBV7-9 and J is TRBJ2-1; 10 nucleotides agree with TRBD2. The CDR3 spans 16 residues. Germline loops: CDR1 SEHNR, CDR2 FQNEAQ (reference sequence). The V gene end was trimmed by 6 bases and the J gene end by 7 bases; junction bases not matched to a gene: 12.

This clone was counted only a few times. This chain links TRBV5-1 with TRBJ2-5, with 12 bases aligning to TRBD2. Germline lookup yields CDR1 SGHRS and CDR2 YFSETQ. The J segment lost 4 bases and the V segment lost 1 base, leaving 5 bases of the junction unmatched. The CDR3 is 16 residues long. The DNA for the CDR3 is TGCGCCAGCAGCTTGACCACTAGCGGGGGGACAGAGACCCAGTACTTC. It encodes CASSLTTSGGTETQYF.

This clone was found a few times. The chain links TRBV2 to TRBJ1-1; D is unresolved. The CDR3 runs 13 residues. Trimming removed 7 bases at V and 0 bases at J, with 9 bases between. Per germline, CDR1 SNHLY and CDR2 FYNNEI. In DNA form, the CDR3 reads TGTGCCAGCACACAGAGCATGAACACTGAAGCTTTCTTT. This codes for CASTQSMNTEAFF.